The present T cell receptor beta chain was sequenced within a study of control samples from healthy donors and cancer patients. CDR3 length: 13 residues. Germline CDR1 is SQVTM and CDR2 is ANQGSEA. To note about this clone: A junction end diverges from the germline sequence, so it may reflect a read error.

The repertoire was sequenced with immunoSEQ multiplex PCR; TCRdb's copy has only in-frame clones and lacks some. The sample includes 130,000 or so clones, roughly 84% of them seen just once. The chain has TRBV29-1 and TRBJ2-1, with D maybe TRBD2 (6 bases). The TCR sequence derives from a man aged 45-65 years in good health. Material: blood. The CDR3: CSVEYEAGNGQFF. CDR3 DNA: TGCAGCGTTGAGTACGAAGCGGGCAATGGGCAGTTCTTC.